This T cell receptor (beta chain) appears in the sequencing data of a study of Tregs in tolerant kidney transplant recipients. The data were produced by immunoSEQ multiplex PCR, yet TCRdb's version contains in-frame clones alone and is incomplete. Among 100,000 to 130,000 clones listed, around 89% were seen once. Germline values: CDR1 SGHVS, CDR2 FQNEAQ. CDR3 length equals 13 residues. With 1 base removed from V and 8 bases from J, the gap between germline ends came to 11 bases. The V gene is TRBV7-8, the J gene TRBJ1-2, with D possibly TRBD1 on 5 matching bases. This sample comprised CD4+ T cells from blood, obtained before the transplant. The clonotype originates from a human donor who received a combined kidney and bone marrow transplant. The CDR3 bases are TGTGCCAGCAGCTTAGTCCGGCAGGGCGGCTACACCTTC. Its protein is CASSLVRQGGYTF.